Below are 24 T cell receptor beta chains sequenced from a single sample in a study of blood T cell repertoires in COVID-19. Data came from immunoSEQ multiplex PCR; TCRdb stores just in-frame clones and leaves some out. In the table there are about 420,000 clones, around 90% of which are singletons. Sequencing was carried out using peripheral blood. Every receptor here comes from a man younger than 30 with COVID-19, enrolled during active disease.

The chain links TRBV4-1 to TRBJ2-2, with D uncertain. The CDR3 is 14 amino acids. The germline V gene has CDR1 MGHRA and CDR2 YSYEKL. V was shortened by 1 base and J by 4 bases, with 7 bases between the two germline ends. CDR3 amino acids: CASSQGRGTGELFF. In DNA form, the CDR3 reads TGCGCCAGCAGCCAAGGACGAGGCACCGGGGAGCTGTTTTTT.

This chain connects TRBV5-1 to TRBJ2-7; possible D gene TRBD1, 6 bases. Germline CDR1 SGHRS, CDR2 YFSETQ. V was shortened by 6 bases and J by 0 bases, with 7 bases between the two germline ends. The CDR3 extends over 12 amino acids. The DNA for the CDR3 is TGCGCCAGCATGGACAGCTCCTACGAGCAGTACTTC. This codes for CASMDSSYEQYF.

The chain couples TRBV9 to TRBJ2-5, with D perhaps TRBD2 (5 bases). The ends were cut back, 4 bases at V and 4 bases at J, with 14 bases in the middle. The CDR3 is made up of 14 amino acids. Germline lookup yields CDR1 SGDLS and CDR2 YYNGEE. The CDR3 loop reads CASSPSLGGETQYF. CDR3 in DNA: TGTGCCAGCAGCCCATCCCTAGGAGGAGAGACCCAGTACTTC.

CDR3 sequence (DNA): TGTGCCAGCAGGGTACTAGCGGGATCCCTTGAGCAGTTCTTC. Its protein product is CASRVLAGSLEQFF. The gene calls are TRBV6-5 and TRBJ2-1, with 10 bases fitting TRBD2. This CDR3 has 14 residues. The germline V gene encodes CDR1 MNHEY and CDR2 SVGAGI. The junction had 8 bases not matched to a gene; V was cut back by 6 bases and J by 9 bases.

J is TRBJ1-1 and V is TRBV7-2, with D unclear. V lost 5 bases to trimming and J lost 0 bases, with 13 bases between them. The CDR3 is made up of 15 amino acids. Germline V lookup: CDR1 SGHTA, CDR2 FQGNSA. CDR3 in DNA: TGTGCCAGCAGCATCCCGGGTCGGATGAACACTGAAGCTTTCTTT. Amino acids: CASSIPGRMNTEAFF.

This clone was seen just once. The V gene is TRBV3-1 (or the pseudogene TRBV3-2), the J gene TRBJ2-7; TRBD2 matches at 8 bases. V lost 0 bases, J lost 0 bases, and 7 bases stayed unmatched. From germline, CDR1 is LGHDT and CDR2 YNNKEL (reference sequence). The CDR3 loop spans 17 amino acids. The CDR3 protein is CASSQEWSRGGSYEQYF. CDR3 bases: TGTGCCAGCAGCCAAGAGTGGAGTCGGGGGGGCTCCTACGAGCAGTACTTC.

V usage is TRBV19 and J usage is TRBJ2-1, with 10 bases aligning to TRBD2. With V trimmed by 10 bases and J by 7 bases, 7 bases remained unmatched. The CDR3 is 13 residues long. Looked up from germline, CDR1 is LNHDA and CDR2 is SQIVND (reference sequence). In nucleotides, the CDR3 is TGTGCCACCTCAAGCGGGGGGGTGAATGAGCAGTTCTTC. Translated: CATSSGGVNEQFF. Supplemented by reference TRBV19 and TRBJ2-1, the full variable domain reads DGGITQSPKYLFRKEGQNVTLSCEQNLNHDAMYWYRQDPGQGLRLIYYSQIVNDFQKGDIAEGYSVSREKKESFPLTVTSAQKNPTAFYLCATSSGGVNEQFFGPGTRLTVL.

V gene TRBV18 combines with J gene TRBJ2-1, with 13 bases lining up with TRBD2. The CDR3 has 14 amino acids. Germline V gene lookup returns CDR1 KGHSH and CDR2 LQKENI. The V gene end was trimmed by 4 bases and the J gene end by 10 bases; junction bases not matched to a gene: 4. The CDR3 is CASSQGLAGTEQFF. Written as DNA, the CDR3 is TGTGCCAGCTCACAGGGACTAGCGGGGACGGAGCAGTTCTTC.

V is TRBV24-1 and J is TRBJ2-2; D is possibly TRBD1 (5 bases). Per germline, CDR1 KGHDR and CDR2 SFDVKD. The CDR3 spans 13 residues. With 9 bases removed from V and 7 bases from J, the gap between germline ends came to 14 bases. Here the CDR3 DNA reads TGTGCCACCGAGAGCTCTAGGGGCGGGGAGCTGTTTTTT. This encodes CATESSRGGELFF.

The chain is built from TRBV19 and TRBJ2-7; D is perhaps TRBD1 (6 bases). Germline CDR1 and CDR2: LNHDA and SQIVND (reference sequence). V was trimmed by 6 bases and J by 2 bases, leaving 17 bases between them. This CDR3 is built from 15 residues. The CDR3 coding sequence is TGTGCCAGTAGCTCCAGGGGAAATTCAACCTACGAGCAGTACTTC. Translated: CASSSRGNSTYEQYF.

The chain is built from TRBV6-5 and TRBJ2-7, with 9 nucleotides matching TRBD1. Germline CDR1 and CDR2: MNHEY and SVGAGI. J was trimmed by 2 bases and V by 8 bases; bases with no gene match: 4. This CDR3 spans 13 amino acids. This CDR3 reads CASGTGIAYEQYF. The CDR3 DNA reads TGTGCCAGCGGGACAGGGATAGCCTACGAGCAGTACTTC.

This chain connects TRBV2 to TRBJ2-2; TRBD2 matches 12 bases. The CDR3 covers 16 residues. Germline V gives CDR1 SNHLY, CDR2 FYNNEI. V shed 6 bases, J shed 2 bases, and the junction held 4 bases outside the gene matches. CDR3 nucleotide sequence: TGTGCCAGCAGGACTAGCGGGGGTTTTAACACCGGGGAGCTGTTTTTT. This translates into CASRTSGGFNTGELFF.

V and J are TRBV12-5 and TRBJ1-5; no clear D. V was shortened by 0 bases and J by 4 bases, with 13 bases between the two germline ends. The CDR3 is 16 residues long. Germline V lookup: CDR1 LGHNT, CDR2 FRNRAP. CDR3 loop: CASGLVVGGRNQPQHF. CDR3 nucleotide sequence: TGTGCTAGTGGTTTGGTAGTGGGAGGTCGGAATCAGCCCCAGCATTTT.

The chain links TRBV27 to TRBJ1-5; D gene ambiguous. V lost 4 bases to trimming and J lost 2 bases, with 3 bases between them. The CDR3 totals 12 residues. Germline CDR1 is MNHEY and CDR2 is SMNVEV (reference sequence). The CDR3 spells CASSWRNQPQHF. The CDR3 DNA follows: TGTGCCAGCAGTTGGCGCAATCAGCCCCAGCATTTT.

The J gene is TRBJ1-2, the V gene TRBV2, with 7 bases matching TRBD1. The V segment lost 2 bases and the J segment 5 bases; nucleotides outside the gene matches: 11. Germline V gives CDR1 SNHLY, CDR2 FYNNEI. The CDR3 contains 16 residues. The CDR3 region is CASSELPGGGSYGYTF. CDR3 in DNA: TGTGCCAGCAGTGAACTGCCGGGAGGGGGCAGTTATGGCTACACCTTC.

This chain joins TRBV19 and TRBJ2-3, with TRBD1 matching over 9 bases. The CDR3 extends over 12 amino acids. Germline V gives CDR1 LNHDA, CDR2 SQIVND (reference sequence). V was pared by 8 bases and J by 7 bases, with 4 bases of the junction left unmatched. As DNA, the CDR3 is TGTGCCAGTGGGGACAGGGAGAATACGCAGTATTTT. Amino acids: CASGDRENTQYF.

The chain employs TRBV2 and TRBJ2-2; maybe TRBD1 (5 bases). The V gene's germline CDR1 is SNHLY and CDR2 FYNNEI. Between the trimmed V and J ends, which lost 8 bases and 7 bases, there was a span of 14 bases. The CDR3 length is 13 residues. The CDR3 sequence is CASSRQPSGELFF. CDR3 sequence (DNA): TGTGCCAGCTCGAGACAGCCCAGCGGGGAGCTGTTTTTT.

V and J are TRBV25-1 and TRBJ2-2, with a tentative D call TRBD1 (5 bases). The V and J ends lost 6 bases and 1 base respectively, with 9 bases between them. Germline V CDR1 and CDR2: MGHDK, SYGVNS. The length of the CDR3 is 14 residues. The CDR3 DNA reads as TGTGCCAGCAGGGACATTGGGAACACCGGGGAGCTGTTTTTT. Encoded protein: CASRDIGNTGELFF.

This chain links TRBV5-1 with TRBJ1-4, with a possible D match to TRBD1 (5 bases). The CDR3 is 13 amino acids. Germline CDR1 reads SGHRS; CDR2 reads YFSETQ. The germline V and J ends were trimmed by 7 bases and 7 bases, with 14 bases remaining between them. CDR3 region: CASRMQGGEKLFF. CDR3 nucleotide sequence: TGCGCCAGCCGGATGCAGGGAGGTGAAAAACTGTTTTTT.

This clone came up once. The V gene is TRBV2, the J gene TRBJ2-1, with a possible D match to TRBD1 (5 bases). V lost 8 bases, J lost 4 bases, and 15 bases lay in between. The CDR3 is 14 residues long. The germline CDR1 and CDR2 sequences are SNHLY and FYNNEI. In nucleotides, the CDR3 is TGTGCCAGCTGGGTACAAGGGGTTTACAATGAGCAGTTCTTC. Protein: CASWVQGVYNEQFF.

This chain uses TRBV5-5 with TRBJ2-7, with 10 bases aligning to TRBD1. CDR1 and CDR2 from the germline V gene are SGHKS and YYEKEE (reference sequence). V gave up 3 bases and J gave up 4 bases; unmatched junction bases: 7. The CDR3 consists of 15 residues. The CDR3 DNA sequence: TGTGCCAGCAGCTCCCCCGGGACAGGGGTGTACGAGCAGTACTTC. Its translation: CASSSPGTGVYEQYF.

This clone appeared a few times. The chain is built from TRBV5-4 and TRBJ2-7; 9 bases are a match to TRBD2. Germline lookup yields CDR1 SGHNT and CDR2 YYREEE (reference sequence). Trimming at V came to 3 bases and at J to 6 bases, leaving 7 bases not matched to a gene. This CDR3 is 14 amino acids long. CDR3 region: CASSSSSGIAEQYF. The CDR3 DNA reads TGTGCCAGCAGCTCTTCTAGCGGGATAGCCGAGCAGTACTTC.

This clone was detected once. The chain carries TRBV30 and TRBJ2-6; D is unclear. The CDR3 runs to 13 residues. Germline V lookup: CDR1 GTSNPN, CDR2 SVGIG (reference sequence). Deletions cut 1 base from V and 4 bases from J, with 5 bases between. DNA of the CDR3: TGTGCCTGGAGTGCCGGGGGGGCCAACGTCCTGACTTTC. Encoded protein: CAWSAGGANVLTF.

The chain employs TRBV6-4 and TRBJ2-1; 8 positions match TRBD1. V shed 4 bases and J 8 bases; nucleotides not matched to a gene: 4. Germline CDR1 reads MRHNA; CDR2 reads SNTAGT. The CDR3 has 13 amino acids. The CDR3 nucleotides read TGTGCCAGCAGTGCAGGGGGCGTGGATGAGCAGTTCTTC. Residues: CASSAGGVDEQFF.